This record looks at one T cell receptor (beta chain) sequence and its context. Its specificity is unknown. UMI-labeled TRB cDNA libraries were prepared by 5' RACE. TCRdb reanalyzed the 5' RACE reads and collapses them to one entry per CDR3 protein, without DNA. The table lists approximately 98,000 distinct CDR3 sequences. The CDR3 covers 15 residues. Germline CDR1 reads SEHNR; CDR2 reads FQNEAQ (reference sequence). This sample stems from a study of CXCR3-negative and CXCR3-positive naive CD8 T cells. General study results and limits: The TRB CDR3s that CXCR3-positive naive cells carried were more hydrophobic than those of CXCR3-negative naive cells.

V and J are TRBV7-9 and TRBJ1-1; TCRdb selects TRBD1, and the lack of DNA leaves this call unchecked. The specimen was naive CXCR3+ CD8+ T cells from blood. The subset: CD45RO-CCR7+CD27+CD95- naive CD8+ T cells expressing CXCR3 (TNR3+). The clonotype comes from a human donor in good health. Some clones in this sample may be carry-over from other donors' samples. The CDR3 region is CASSLIPDRNTEAFF.